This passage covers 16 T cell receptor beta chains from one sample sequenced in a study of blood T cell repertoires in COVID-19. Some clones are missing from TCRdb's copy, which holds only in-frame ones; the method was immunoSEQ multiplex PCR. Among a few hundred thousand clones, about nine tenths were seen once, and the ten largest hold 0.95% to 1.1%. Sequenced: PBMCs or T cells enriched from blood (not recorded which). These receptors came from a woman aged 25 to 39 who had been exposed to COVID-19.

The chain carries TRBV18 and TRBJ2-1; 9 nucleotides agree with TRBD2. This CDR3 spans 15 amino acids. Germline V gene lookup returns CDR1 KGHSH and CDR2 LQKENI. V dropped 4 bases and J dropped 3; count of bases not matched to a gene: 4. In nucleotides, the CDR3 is TGTGCCAGCTCACAACGACTAGCGGACTACAATGAGCAGTTCTTC. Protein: CASSQRLADYNEQFF.

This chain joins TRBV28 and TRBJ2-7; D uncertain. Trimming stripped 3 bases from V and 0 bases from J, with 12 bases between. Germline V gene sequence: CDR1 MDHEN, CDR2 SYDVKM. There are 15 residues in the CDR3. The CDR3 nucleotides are TGTGCCAGCAGTTTCGCGACACTCAGCTCCTACGAGCAGTACTTC. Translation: CASSFATLSSYEQYF. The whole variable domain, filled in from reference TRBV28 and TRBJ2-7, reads DVKVTQSSRYLVKRTGEKVFLECVQDMDHENMFWYRQDPGLGLRLIYFSYDVKMKEKGDIPEGYSVSREKKERFSLILESASTNQTSMYLCASSFATLSSYEQYFGPGTRLTVT.

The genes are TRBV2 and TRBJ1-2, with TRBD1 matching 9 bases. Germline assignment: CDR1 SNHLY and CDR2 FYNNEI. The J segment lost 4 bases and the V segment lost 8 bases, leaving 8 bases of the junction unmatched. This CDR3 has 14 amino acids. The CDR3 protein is CASPWGTGLYGYTF. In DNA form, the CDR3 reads TGTGCCAGCCCCTGGGGGACAGGGCTCTATGGCTACACCTTC.

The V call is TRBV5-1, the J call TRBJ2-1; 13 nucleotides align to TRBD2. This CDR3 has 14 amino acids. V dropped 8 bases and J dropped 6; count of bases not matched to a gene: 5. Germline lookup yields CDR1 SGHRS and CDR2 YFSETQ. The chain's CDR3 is CASRTSGSGNEQFF. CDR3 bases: TGCGCCAGTCGGACTAGCGGGAGTGGCAATGAGCAGTTCTTC.

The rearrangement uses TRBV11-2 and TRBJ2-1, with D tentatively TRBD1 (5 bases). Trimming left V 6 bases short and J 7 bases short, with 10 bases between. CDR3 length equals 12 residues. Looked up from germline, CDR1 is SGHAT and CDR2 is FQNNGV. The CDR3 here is CASSLQGNEQFF. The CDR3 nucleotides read TGTGCCAGCAGTCTTCAGGGAAATGAGCAGTTCTTC.

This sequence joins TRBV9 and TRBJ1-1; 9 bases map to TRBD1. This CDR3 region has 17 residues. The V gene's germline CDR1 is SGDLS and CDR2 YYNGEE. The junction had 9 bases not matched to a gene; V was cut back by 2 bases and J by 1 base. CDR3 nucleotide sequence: TGTGCCAGCAGCGTCTCGGTAGTGGACAGGGGGAACACTGAAGCTTTCTTT. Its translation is CASSVSVVDRGNTEAFF. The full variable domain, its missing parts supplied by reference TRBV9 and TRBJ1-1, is DSGVTQTPKHLITATGQRVTLRCSPRSGDLSVYWYQQSLDQGLQFLIQYYNGEERAKGNILERFSAQQFPDLHSELNLSSLELGDSALYFCASSVSVVDRGNTEAFFGQGTRLTVV.

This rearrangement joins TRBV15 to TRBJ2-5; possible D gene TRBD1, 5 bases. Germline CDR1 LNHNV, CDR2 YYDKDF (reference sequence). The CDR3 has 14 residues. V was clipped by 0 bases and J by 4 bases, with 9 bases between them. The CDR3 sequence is CATSRDWGPETQYF. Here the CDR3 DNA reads TGTGCCACCAGCAGAGATTGGGGCCCAGAGACCCAGTACTTC.

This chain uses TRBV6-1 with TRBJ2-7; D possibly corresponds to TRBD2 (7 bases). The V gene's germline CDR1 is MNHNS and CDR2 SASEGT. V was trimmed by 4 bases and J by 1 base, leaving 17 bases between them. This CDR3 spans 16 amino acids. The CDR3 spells CASSVRGGRSSYEQYF. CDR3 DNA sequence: TGTGCCAGCAGTGTGAGGGGGGGCAGGAGTTCCTACGAGCAGTACTTC.

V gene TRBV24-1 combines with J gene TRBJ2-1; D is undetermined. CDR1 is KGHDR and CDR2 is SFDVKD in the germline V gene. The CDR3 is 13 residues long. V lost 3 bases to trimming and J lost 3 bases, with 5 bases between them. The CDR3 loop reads CATSDEVYNEQFF. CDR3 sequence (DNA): TGTGCCACCAGTGATGAGGTCTACAATGAGCAGTTCTTC.

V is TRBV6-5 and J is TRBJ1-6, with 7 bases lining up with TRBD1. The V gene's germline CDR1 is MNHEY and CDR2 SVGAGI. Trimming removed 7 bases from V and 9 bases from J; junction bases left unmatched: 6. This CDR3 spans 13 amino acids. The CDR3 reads CASTKGAGSPLHF. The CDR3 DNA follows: TGTGCCAGCACCAAGGGGGCCGGTTCACCCCTCCACTTT.

In DNA, the CDR3 is TGCGCCAGCAGTGGATCCCGGGACAGGGGGCGCGAGACCCAGTACTTC. It codes for CASSGSRDRGRETQYF. This chain connects TRBV10-1 to TRBJ2-5; 12 bases fit TRBD1. From germline, CDR1 is WNHNN and CDR2 SYGVQD (reference sequence). The CDR3 is 16 residues long. V lost 4 bases, J lost 5 bases, and 8 bases stayed unmatched.

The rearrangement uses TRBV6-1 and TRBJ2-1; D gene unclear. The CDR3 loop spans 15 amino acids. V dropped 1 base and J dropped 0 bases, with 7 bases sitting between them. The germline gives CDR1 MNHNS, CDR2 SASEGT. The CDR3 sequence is CASSEDPSSYNEQFF. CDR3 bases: TGTGCCAGCAGTGAAGATCCGAGCTCCTACAATGAGCAGTTCTTC.

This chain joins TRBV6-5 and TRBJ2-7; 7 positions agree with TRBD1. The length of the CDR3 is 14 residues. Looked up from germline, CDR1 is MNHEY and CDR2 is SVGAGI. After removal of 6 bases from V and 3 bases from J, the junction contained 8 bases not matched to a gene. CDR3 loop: CASRQGSGDYEQYF. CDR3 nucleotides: TGTGCCAGCAGACAGGGGTCCGGCGACTACGAGCAGTACTTC.

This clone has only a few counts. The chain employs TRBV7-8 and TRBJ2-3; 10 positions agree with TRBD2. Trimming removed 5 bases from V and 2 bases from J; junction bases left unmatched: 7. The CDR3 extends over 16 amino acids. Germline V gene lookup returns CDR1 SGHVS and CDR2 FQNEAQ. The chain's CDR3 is CASSRRLAGLTDTQYF. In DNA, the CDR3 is TGTGCCAGCAGCCGAAGACTAGCGGGCCTCACAGATACGCAGTATTTT.

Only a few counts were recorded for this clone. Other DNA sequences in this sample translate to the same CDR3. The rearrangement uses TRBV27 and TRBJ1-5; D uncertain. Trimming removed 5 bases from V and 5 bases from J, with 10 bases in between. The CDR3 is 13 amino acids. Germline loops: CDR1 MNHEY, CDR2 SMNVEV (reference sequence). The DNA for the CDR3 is TGTGCCAGCAGTCTCGTTACAGATCAGCCCCAGCATTTT. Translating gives CASSLVTDQPQHF.

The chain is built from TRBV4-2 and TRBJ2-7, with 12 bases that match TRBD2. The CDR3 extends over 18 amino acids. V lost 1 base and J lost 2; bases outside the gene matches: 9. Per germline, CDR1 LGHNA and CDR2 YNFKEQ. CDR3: CASSQAPGLAGRAYEQYF. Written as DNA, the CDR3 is TGTGCCAGCAGCCAAGCCCCCGGACTAGCGGGAAGAGCCTACGAGCAGTACTTC.